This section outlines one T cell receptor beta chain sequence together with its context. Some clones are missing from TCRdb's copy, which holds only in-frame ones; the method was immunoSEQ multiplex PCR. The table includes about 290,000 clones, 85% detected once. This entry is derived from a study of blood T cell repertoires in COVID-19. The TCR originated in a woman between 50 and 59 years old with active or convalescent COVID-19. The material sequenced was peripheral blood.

CDR3: CASMGAQSSYNEQFF. The CDR3 DNA follows: TGTGCCAGCATGGGAGCTCAGAGCTCCTACAATGAGCAGTTCTTC. The chain recombines TRBV6-5 with TRBJ2-1, with D perhaps TRBD2 (5 bases). CDR1 MNHEY and CDR2 SVGAGI come from the germline V gene. With 7 bases removed from V and 0 bases from J, the gap between germline ends came to 13 bases. CDR3 length: 15 amino acids.